One and the same sample provided the 5 T cell receptor beta chains below, sequenced in a study of blood T cell repertoires in COVID-19. Profiled with immunoSEQ multiplex PCR; TCRdb holds only in-frame clones, not every one. The data contain over 200,000 clones, around 80% of them singletons. The sequenced sample consisted of peripheral blood. All receptors derive from a woman in her forties or fifties with acute or convalescent COVID-19.

The chain joins TRBV6-1 to TRBJ1-5; D is possibly TRBD1 (5 bases). V was clipped by 1 base and J by 6 bases, with 16 bases between them. The CDR3 runs to 16 residues. The V gene's germline CDR1 is MNHNS and CDR2 SASEGT. Written as DNA, the CDR3 is TGTGCCAGCAGTGAAGACCCCCGGGGGGGGAGTCAGCCCCAGCATTTT. As protein: CASSEDPRGGSQPQHF.

This chain links TRBV10-1 with TRBJ2-2; possible D gene TRBD2, 6 bases. The CDR3 sequence is 15 residues long. Trimming removed 4 bases at V and 0 bases at J, with 9 bases between. Germline V gene lookup returns CDR1 WNHNN and CDR2 SYGVQD (reference sequence). CDR3 residues: CASSVRGTNTGELFF. The CDR3 DNA is TGCGCCAGCAGTGTACGCGGGACGAACACCGGGGAGCTGTTTTTT.

The chain uses TRBV2 and TRBJ2-2; D is possibly TRBD2 (6 bases). Germline CDR1 reads SNHLY; CDR2 reads FYNNEI. Deletions cut 7 bases from V and 0 bases from J, with 9 bases between. The CDR3 extends over 14 amino acids. CDR3 DNA: TGTGCCAGCACCGCGGGGCCGAACACCGGGGAGCTGTTTTTT. This sequence encodes CASTAGPNTGELFF.

The chain recombines TRBV27 with TRBJ1-2; D is unresolved. The CDR3 has 13 residues. Trimming took off 2 bases at V and 1 base at J, with 5 bases between the two ends. The germline V gene has CDR1 MNHEY and CDR2 SMNVEV (reference sequence). The CDR3 DNA reads as TGTGCCAGCAGTTTAACCAGTAACTATGGCTACACCTTC. Its protein product is CASSLTSNYGYTF.

The chain combines TRBV7-2 with TRBJ2-1; the D gene is possibly TRBD2 (5 bases). The length of the CDR3 is 16 residues. Trimming stripped 4 bases from V and 0 bases from J, with 13 bases between. The germline V gene has CDR1 SGHTA and CDR2 FQGNSA. The CDR3 nucleotides read TGTGCCAGCAGCTCCACCGGGATTAACTCCTACAATGAGCAGTTCTTC. This codes for CASSSTGINSYNEQFF.